A single sample gave rise to the 8 T cell receptor beta chains below, sequenced in a study of PD-1 blockade in classical Hodgkin lymphoma. All patients relapsed after autologous stem cell transplantation, and brentuximab vedotin exposure varied. Sequencing used immunoSEQ multiplex PCR; TCRdb keeps in-frame clones, though not all of them. The sample shows about 39,000 clones, about 88% of them seen only once. The material was peripheral blood mononuclear cells (PBMCs), obtained at baseline. These receptors all come from a human donor with classical Hodgkin lymphoma.

CDR3 nucleotides: TGCAGCGTTGGGGACCCGAACACCGGGGAGCTGTTTTTT. Translating gives CSVGDPNTGELFF. The rearrangement joins TRBV29-1 to TRBJ2-2; D might be TRBD1 or TRBD2, each matching 5 bases. Trimming cost V 4 bases and J 0 bases, with 6 bases left between them. There are 13 residues in the CDR3. Germline V gene lookup returns CDR1 SQVTM and CDR2 ANQGSEA.

The rearrangement links TRBV7-6 to TRBJ2-3; TRBD2 might be the D (5 bases). Germline V gene sequence: CDR1 SGHVS, CDR2 FNYEAQ. The CDR3 sequence is 15 residues long. V lost 5 bases and J 0 bases, leaving 12 bases between the germline ends. CDR3 DNA: TGTGCCAGCAGCGCAGCCCGGACTAGCACAGATACGCAGTATTTT. Amino acids: CASSAARTSTDTQYF. Together with reference TRBV7-6 and TRBJ2-3, the CDR3 gives the full variable domain: GAGVSQSPRYKVTKRGQDVALRCDPISGHVSLYWYRQALGQGPEFLTYFNYEAQQDKSGLPNDRFSAERPEGSISTLTIQRTEQRDSAMYRCASSAARTSTDTQYFGPGTRLTVL.

This chain links TRBV29-1 with TRBJ2-5; perhaps TRBD2 as D (6 bases). Trimming took off 5 bases at V and 5 bases at J, with 15 bases between the two ends. CDR3 length equals 13 residues. Per germline, CDR1 SQVTM and CDR2 ANQGSEA. The CDR3 is CSVRPDGGETQYF. CDR3 sequence (DNA): TGCAGCGTTCGTCCTGACGGAGGGGAGACCCAGTACTTC.

This chain uses TRBV9 with TRBJ1-4; the D is unclear. V was cut by 0 bases and J by 5 bases, with 14 bases left in between. The CDR3 contains 16 residues. The germline V gene encodes CDR1 SGDLS and CDR2 YYNGEE. The CDR3 region has the DNA TGTGCCAGCAGCGTAGACCCCCGGCTGGGAAATGAAAAACTGTTTTTT. Translating it yields CASSVDPRLGNEKLFF.

This clone was seen a single time. V usage is TRBV27 and J usage is TRBJ2-3; TRBD2 matches 8 bases. The CDR3 is 14 residues long. The J segment lost 6 bases and the V segment lost 8 bases, leaving 10 bases of the junction unmatched. Germline assignment: CDR1 MNHEY and CDR2 SMNVEV (reference sequence). The CDR3 sequence is CASRRAGGGDTQYF. The CDR3 nucleotides are TGTGCCAGCCGGAGGGCGGGAGGAGGTGATACGCAGTATTTT.

V gene TRBV2 combines with J gene TRBJ2-7; D is uncertain. The CDR3 totals 12 residues. Trimming removed 0 bases at V and 6 bases at J, with 6 bases between. CDR1 and CDR2 (germline): SNHLY, FYNNEI. This CDR3 is CASSEASGEQYF. CDR3 nucleotide sequence: TGTGCCAGCAGTGAAGCGAGTGGCGAGCAGTACTTC.

This chain connects TRBV7-8 to TRBJ2-5, with a possible D match to TRBD1 (5 bases). Trimming removed 1 base from V and 2 bases from J, with 8 bases in between. The V gene's germline CDR1 is SGHVS and CDR2 FQNEAQ. This CDR3 comprises 14 residues. CDR3 residues: CASSLVDSQETQYF. DNA of the CDR3: TGTGCCAGCAGCTTAGTCGACAGTCAAGAGACCCAGTACTTC.

The genes are TRBV11-2 and TRBJ2-3; 7 nucleotides align to TRBD1. Germline CDR1 is SGHAT and CDR2 is FQNNGV. The CDR3 has 12 amino acids. V trimming: 5 bases; J trimming: 10 bases; junction bases outside the gene matches: 6. DNA of the CDR3: TGTGCCAGCAGCAAGGACAGGTTTGCGCAGTATTTT. This translates into CASSKDRFAQYF.